This TCR beta chain is drawn from a study of CD8 T cells in Susac syndrome. A quantity of about 0.5 to 1 ug RNA underwent reverse transcription using random hexamers. Via MiXCR, TCRdb re-called the immunoSEQ multiplex PCR reads, giving one row per CDR3 protein. The sample has 150,000 or so distinct CDR3 sequences, about 91% seen once. The clonotype originates from a human donor in good health. Material: CD4+ T cells from PBMCs.

CDR3 residues: CSARVGQGAYNSPLHF. DNA of the CDR3: TGCAGTGCTAGAGTTGGGCAGGGGGCCTATAATTCACCCCTCCACTTT. J is TRBJ1-6 and V is TRBV20-1, with 7 positions matching TRBD1. Trimming cost V 1 base and J 2 bases; bases outside gene matches: 5. CDR1 and CDR2 (germline): DFQATT, SNEGSKA (reference sequence). The CDR3 is 16 amino acids.